Listed below are T cell receptor beta chains from one sample, sequenced in a study of cytomegalovirus exposure and HLA in healthy donors. Profiled with immunoSEQ multiplex PCR; TCRdb holds only in-frame clones, not every one. Counted here are about 130,000 clones, 70% to 85% occurring once; the ten biggest clones make up less than 3.5%. Sequenced input: PBMCs. Every receptor here comes from a man between 50 and 59 years old in good health and CMV-seronegative. The CDR3 runs from the conserved cysteine through the conserved F or W. The D gene is left open where the match is weak. Clone size is stated in some rows and not others, as once, few, many or a class when expanded.

j_gene	abundance	v_gene	d_gene	CDR3nt	CDR3aa
TRBJ2-5	-	TRBV7-2	TRBD1	TGTGCCAGCACTATAGGGGGCGGGTTTCAAGAGACCCAGTACTTC	CASTIGGGFQETQYF
TRBJ1-2	-	TRBV18	TRBD1	TGTGCCAGCTCCCCTAGGGACAGGGGATACTATGGCTACACCTTC	CASSPRDRGYYGYTF
TRBJ1-1	medium-sized	TRBV10-3	-	TGTGCCATCAGTGAGTGGGCGGGTGAAGCTTTCTTT	CAISEWAGEAFF
TRBJ1-3	-	TRBV11-2	-	TGTGCCAGCAGCTTAGCAGGGGACTCTGGAAACACCATATATTTT	CASSLAGDSGNTIYF
TRBJ1-1	-	TRBV6-5	-	TGTGCCAGCAGGAGCGGGGGTTCCACTGAAGCTTTCTTT	CASRSGGSTEAFF
TRBJ1-1	-	TRBV2	-	TGTGCCAGCAGAGATCCCCGCGGACTGAAAGCTTTCTTT	CASRDPRGLKAFF
TRBJ2-7	-	TRBV9	TRBD1	TGTGCCAGCAGCGTGGGGACAGGGAGCTCCTACGAGCAGTACTTC	CASSVGTGSSYEQYF
TRBJ2-5	-	TRBV10-3	TRBD2	TGTGCCATCAGTGAGGAGCGGGGGGCAGGAGAGACCCAGTACTTC	CAISEERGAGETQYF
TRBJ1-4	few	TRBV6-5	-	TGTGCCAGCAGGACCAACCGGGGAGGTGAAAAACTGTTTTTT	CASRTNRGGEKLFF
TRBJ1-5	-	TRBV18	-	TGTGCCAGCTCACCCGACAGGTTGTCGAATCAGCCCCAGCATTTT	CASSPDRLSNQPQHF
TRBJ2-7	-	TRBV10-3	-	TGTGCCACCCGGACACCGGCCTCCTACGAGCAGTACTTC	CATRTPASYEQYF
TRBJ1-1	-	TRBV19	-	TGTGCCAGTAGTATGGAGGGGTCCCCGCCTGAAGCTTTCTTT	CASSMEGSPPEAFF
TRBJ1-5	-	TRBV2	-	TGTGCCAGCAGTGAGGAGCGGGCCTTAGGTCAGCCCCAGCATTTT	CASSEERALGQPQHF
TRBJ1-1	-	TRBV6-6	-	TGTGCCAGCAGTCCGACAGTCGAAGCTTTCTTT	CASSPTVEAFF
TRBJ2-7	-	TRBV11-2	-	TGTGCCAGCAGCTTAGCCCGGGGGGCCTTAGCCTACGAGCAGTACTTC	CASSLARGALAYEQYF
TRBJ1-2	once	TRBV4-2	TRBD1	TGTGCCAGCAGCCAAGATAACACAGGGGGCAGATTTAGTGATGGCTACACCTTC	CASSQDNTGGRFSDGYTF
TRBJ2-6	few	TRBV5-1	-	TGCGCCAGCAGCTTTGGACAGAATGGTGGGGCCAACGTCCTGACTTTC	CASSFGQNGGANVLTF
TRBJ1-2	-	TRBV15	-	TGTGCCACCAGCAGAGATTCAAAGAGGGGGGGCTACACCTTC	CATSRDSKRGGYTF
TRBJ1-4	once	TRBV27	-	TGTGCCAGCAGCTTTCAACACATGGGTGGGTCGGGAAAACTGTTTTTT	CASSFQHMGGSGKLFF
TRBJ1-5	-	TRBV7-4	-	TGTGCCAGCAGCTTAGGGCTAGTAGGCAGGGCCAGCAATCAGCCCCAGCATTTT	CASSLGLVGRASNQPQHF
TRBJ2-1	few	TRBV1	-	TGCACCAGCAGCCAAGATCGGCCCACTTCAACGACGACTAATGAGCAGTTCTTC	CTSSQDRPTSTTTNEQFF
TRBJ2-1	-	TRBV9	TRBD2	TGTGCCAGCAGCGGGAATCCTAGCGGCCACTCCTACAATGAGCAGTTCTTC	CASSGNPSGHSYNEQFF
TRBJ1-2	-	TRBV6-1	-	TGTGCCAGCAGTCCCTTGGGTCTCGAGGGTGGCTACACCTTC	CASSPLGLEGGYTF
TRBJ2-3	once	TRBV2	-	TGTGCCAGCAGCGGGACTGGGAGCACAGATACGCAGTATTTT	CASSGTGSTDTQYF
TRBJ1-2	-	TRBV5-1	TRBD1	TGCGCCAGTAGACACCGGGACAGAGTCGGGGAAAGTGGCTACACCTTC	CASRHRDRVGESGYTF
TRBJ1-5	-	TRBV7-9	-	TGTGCCAGCAGCTTAGTTCAGGGTCCTGAACTTAGCAATCAGCCCCAGCATTTT	CASSLVQGPELSNQPQHF
TRBJ1-3	-	TRBV6-5	-	TGTGCCAGCAGTTACGGGGGGGTCCCTGGAAACACCATATATTTT	CASSYGGVPGNTIYF
TRBJ1-1	-	TRBV7-3	-	TGTGCCAGCAGCTTAGGGGGCGGGAACACTGAAGCTTTCTTT	CASSLGGGNTEAFF
TRBJ2-3	-	TRBV27	-	TGTGCCAGCAGTTTATCTAATCAGGTTTCAGATACGCAGTATTTT	CASSLSNQVSDTQYF
TRBJ1-6	-	TRBV6-5	-	TGTGCCACACGGTGGGGGGGCCAGGTTAATTCCCCCCTCCACTTT	CATRWGGQVNSPLHF
TRBJ2-7	-	TRBV10-1	TRBD2	TGCGCCAGCAGTGAGTCTTTAGCGGGAAGCTCCTACGAGCAGTACTTC	CASSESLAGSSYEQYF
TRBJ2-3	-	TRBV14	-	TGTGCCAGCAGCCGGGTTGGCGCGGCTGATACGCAGTATTTT	CASSRVGAADTQYF
TRBJ2-1	-	TRBV7-3	-	TGTGCCAGCAGCTTAACACAGGGTGGTACTGGTGAGCAGTTCTTC	CASSLTQGGTGEQFF
TRBJ2-5	-	TRBV6-5	-	TGTGCCAGCAGTCCCGGGAAAGAGACCCAGTACTTC	CASSPGKETQYF
TRBJ1-2	once	TRBV5-1	-	TGCGCCAGCAGCCCCGGGGGGTATGGCTACACCTTC	CASSPGGYGYTF
TRBJ1-2	few	TRBV4-1	-	TGCGCCAGCAGCCTTCAGGCGACGTTCAAGAACTATGGCTACACCTTC	CASSLQATFKNYGYTF
TRBJ2-3	once	TRBV30	-	TGTGCCTGGAGCCTACCCGGGAGCACAGATACGCAGTATTTT	CAWSLPGSTDTQYF
TRBJ1-2	-	TRBV28	-	TGTGCCAGCAGACGCATACCCGGGCAGGGCGGTTACTATGGCTACACCTTC	CASRRIPGQGGYYGYTF
TRBJ2-7	-	TRBV6-6	TRBD2	TGTGCCAGCAGGGCGGGGGGCGTCGAGCAGTACTTC	CASRAGGVEQYF
TRBJ1-1	-	TRBV6-1	-	TGTGCCAGCAGTGAAATTGTGCCCAGGGAGGTTTTCTTT	CASSEIVPREVFF
TRBJ1-2	-	TRBV4-3	-	TGCGCCAGCAGCCAAGAACCAGGGGCTGGGGGCTACACCTTC	CASSQEPGAGGYTF
TRBJ1-2	-	TRBV7-9	TRBD1	TGTGCCAGCAGCGACCCCATGGGACAGGGGCATGGCTACACCTTC	CASSDPMGQGHGYTF
TRBJ1-3	-	TRBV6-6	-	TGTGCCAGCAGTTACGGAGCAACTGGAAACACCATATATTTT	CASSYGATGNTIYF
TRBJ1-2	-	TRBV30	-	TGTGCCTGGAGTGACACCTCGGCTAGTGGCTACACCTTC	CAWSDTSASGYTF
TRBJ2-3	-	TRBV7-9	-	TGTGCCAGCAGCTTAGCCAGGGCCCCAGATACGCAGTATTTT	CASSLARAPDTQYF
TRBJ2-6	few	TRBV2	TRBD1	TGTGCCAGCAGGTTTATCGGGACAGCGCTCCCTGGGGCCAACGTCCTGACTTTC	CASRFIGTALPGANVLTF
TRBJ2-5	-	TRBV4-1	-	TGCGCCAGCAGCCTCCGGACAAGGCAAGAGACCCAGTACTTC	CASSLRTRQETQYF
TRBJ1-1	-	TRBV27	-	TGTGCCAGCAGTCCTAGCGGGACTGAAGCTTTCTTT	CASSPSGTEAFF
TRBJ1-1	-	TRBV4-3	-	TGCGCCAGCAGCCGACAGATGAACACTGAAGCTTTCTTT	CASSRQMNTEAFF
TRBJ1-3	-	TRBV7-2	-	TGTGCCAGCAGCTTAGATCCGGGTACAAACACCATATATTTT	CASSLDPGTNTIYF
TRBJ1-5	once	TRBV4-2	TRBD1	TGTGCCAGCAGCACGTCCAGGGGGCCGGGTCAGCCCCAGCATTTT	CASSTSRGPGQPQHF
TRBJ1-1	once	TRBV2	-	TGTGCCAGCAGTGTGCAGGGTATGACTGAAGCTTTCTTT	CASSVQGMTEAFF